The TCR beta chain under discussion was sequenced for a study of OX40 agonist ivuxolimab in advanced cancers. Clones were sequenced by immunoSEQ multiplex PCR, and TCRdb holds only the in-frame ones, with some missing. Of just under 65,000 clones in the sample, roughly 81% were seen once. The junction had 4 bases not matched to a gene; V was cut back by 3 bases and J by 0 bases. This CDR3 has 17 residues. Germline V lookup: CDR1 SGHRS, CDR2 YFSETQ. The chain employs TRBV5-1 and TRBJ2-7, with TRBD2 matching 15 bases. The clonotype originates from an adult with an advanced solid tumor such as melanoma, head and neck, liver or kidney cancer. The starting material was CD4+ or CD8+ T cells sorted from blood, obtained in a trial of the OX40 agonist ivuxolimab. This chain's CDR3 is CASSSGLAGGPSYEQYF. The CDR3 coding sequence is TGCGCCAGCAGCTCGGGACTAGCGGGGGGCCCCTCCTACGAGCAGTACTTC. The whole variable domain, filled in from reference TRBV5-1 and TRBJ2-7, reads KAGVTQTPRYLIKTRGQQVTLSCSPISGHRSVSWYQQTPGQGLQFLFEYFSETQRNKGNFPGRFSGRQFSNSRSEMNVSTLELGDSALYLCASSSGLAGGPSYEQYFGPGTRLTVT.